One TCR beta chain is described in this entry. Assay used: immunoSEQ multiplex PCR; TCRdb lists only in-frame clones, some missing. The sample records about 280,000 clones, 70% to 90% being singletons. This sample was included in a study of blood T cell repertoires in COVID-19. This clonotype originated in a woman in her sixties or seventies with acute or convalescent COVID-19. Sequenced sample: peripheral blood.

The CDR3 reads CASSFRGYTDTQYF. DNA of the CDR3: TGTGCCAGCAGCTTCCGGGGGTACACAGATACGCAGTATTTT. This chain joins TRBV11-2 and TRBJ2-3; possibly TRBD2 for D (6 bases). The CDR3 is made up of 14 amino acids. Per the germline V gene, CDR1 is SGHAT and CDR2 is FQNNGV. V lost 3 bases, J lost 2 bases, and 9 bases lay in between.